The entry that follows covers one TCR beta chain sequence. What antigen it recognizes has not been identified. Per-base qualities were not stored, and no clone one base away is much larger. Library preparation was by PCR. DNA from cultured CD4+ T cells was subjected to TCR sequencing with the Oncomine TCR Beta short-read assay at the Johns Hopkins FTIC core. The QIAamp micro DNA kit was used to extract genomic DNA from the cultured CD4+ T cells. Oncomine TCR Beta libraries from cultured CD4+ T cells were pooled with unique dual indexes and sequenced on an Illumina iSeq 100. The study's own analysis went as follows. Non-productive sequences were removed, and CDR3s that did not start with C, did not end with F or W, or were shorter than 7 amino acids were discarded. Antigen-specific clonotypes were identified using the MANAFEST web application through comparison of peptide-stimulated wells with reference and other culture wells. To be called positive, a clone needed an FDR below 0.05, an odds ratio above 5, and a productive frequency above 0.1% in at least two of three replicate wells. Clonotypes that were significantly expanded in both SARS-CoV-2 spike wells and at least one common cold coronavirus spike condition were defined as cross-reactive. Using R version 3.6.1, CDR3 homology was evaluated through Levenshtein distances (stringdist) along with unrooted phylogenetic trees (ape). The public reads were reanalyzed by TCRdb: fastp trimming at Q25, MiXCR alignment, in-frame beta chains only. Rows are unified per CDR3 protein, each entry keeping the most common DNA and genes. TCRdb, not the authors, supplied the V and J calls. The sample table holds under 15,000 distinct CDR3 sequences, of which approximately 54% were seen once. The ten largest clones take up about 18% of the sample.

The data are from a study of vaccination and CD4 T cells after COVID-19 (dated by TCRdb to 2021 to 2024). Regarding the research as a whole: Every convalescent patient had a positive nasal swab PCR test for SARS-CoV-2, with mild disease in 9 or 10 patients and severe disease in one. In around nine COVID-19 convalescent patients and several infection-naive healthy vaccine recipients, the spike-specific CD4+ TCR repertoire before mRNA vaccination was compared with the repertoire after mRNA vaccination. The convalescent cohort comprised six males and four females, including two Hispanic individuals, seven Caucasians, two Asians and one multiracial person. The time from the second vaccine dose to post-vaccine blood sampling had a median of around 72 days and ranged from roughly 13 to 241 days. Overlapping spike peptide pools from SARS-CoV-2 and from the common cold coronaviruses HCoV-NL63, HCoV-OC43 and HCoV-229E were used as culture stimuli. Post-COVID blood samples from convalescent patients were collected a median of 101 days after diagnosis, with a range of roughly 35 to 180 days. Participants got two doses of the Pfizer-BioNTech BNT162b2 vaccine (n=8) or two doses of the Moderna mRNA-1273 vaccine (n=2). In control cultures, a CEFX viral epitope pool was used as positive control, an HIV-1 Nef peptide pool was used as negative control, or no peptide was added.

This specimen's treatment or condition label, interpreted: roughly 10-day PBMC culture with coronavirus spike peptide pools or control peptides (ViraFEST assay). To expand antigen-specific T cells with peptide pools and then pick out the expanded clonotypes through TCR sequencing, the study relied on the ViraFEST assay. The convalescent patients' positive SARS-CoV-2 PCR tests were from March to December 2020, which was before the Alpha, Beta and Delta variants emerged in the United States. Each well held roughly 2 million PBMCs cultured in IMDM containing around 5.1% human AB serum and approximately 9.8 IU/ml IL-2, with 7.5 to 10 ug/ml peptide pools added. On days 3 and 7, half of the culture medium was replaced with fresh IL-2-containing medium. Once the cells had been in culture for about 10 days, the EasySep CD4+ T cell isolation kit was used to isolate CD4+ T cells by negative selection. PBMCs were separated from whole blood using Ficoll-Paque Plus gradient centrifugation and then either used fresh or cryopreserved at -140C. Culture conditions were generally each tested in triplicate wells.

The paper's findings and limits, for the study overall: Among convalescent patients, a median roughly 84% of the SARS-CoV-2-reactive clones seen after vaccination appeared only after vaccination, which suggests priming specific to the vaccine. Relatively few convalescent patients were included in the study, and early timepoints after natural infection were not analyzed. In convalescent patients, nearly all vaccine-specific clones (304 of 307) were found to be mono-reactive for SARS-CoV-2 spike rather than cross-reactive with common cold coronaviruses. An increase in the median number of SARS-CoV-2-reactive clonotypes from approximately 20 after infection to roughly 38 after vaccination was observed, but the change was not found to be significant.

Looking up the germline V gene yields CDR1 SGHNT and CDR2 YENEEA. Trimming at the junction amounts to 1 base on V and 9 bases on J, and the germline ends lie 13 bases apart. From its cysteine to its phenylalanine, the CDR3 spans 14 amino acids. Only the CDR3 part of the read is kept: 42 bases, read in frame from the first base. The receptor chain draws on TRBV11-3 and TRBJ2-1, and the D gene may be TRBD2, 5 bases matching. This receptor was identified in a human donor with COVID-19. The sequenced sample was cultured CD4+ T cells from blood, obtained after SARS-CoV-2 vaccination. The CDR3 protein is CASSLARTGVEQFF. The DNA sequence is as follows: TGTGCCAGCAGCTTAGCTAGGACTGGGGTTGAGCAGTTCTTC.